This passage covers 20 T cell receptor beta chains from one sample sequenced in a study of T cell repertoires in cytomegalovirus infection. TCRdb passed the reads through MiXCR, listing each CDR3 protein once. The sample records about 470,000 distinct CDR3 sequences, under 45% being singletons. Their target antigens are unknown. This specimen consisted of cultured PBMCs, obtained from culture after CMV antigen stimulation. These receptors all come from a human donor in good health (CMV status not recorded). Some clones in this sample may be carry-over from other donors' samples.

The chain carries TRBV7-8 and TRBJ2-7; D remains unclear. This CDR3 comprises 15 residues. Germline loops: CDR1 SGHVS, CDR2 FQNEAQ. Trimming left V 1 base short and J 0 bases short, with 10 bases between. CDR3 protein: CASSLEARASYEQYF. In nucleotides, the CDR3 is TGTGCCAGCAGCTTAGAGGCCCGGGCCTCCTACGAGCAGTACTTC.

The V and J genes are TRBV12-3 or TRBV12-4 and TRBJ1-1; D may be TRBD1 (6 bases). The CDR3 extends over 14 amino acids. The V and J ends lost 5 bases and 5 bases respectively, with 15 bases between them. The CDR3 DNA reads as TGTGCCAGCAGTCTTATGGGGGGGCCGACTGAAGCTTTCTTT. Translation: CASSLMGGPTEAFF.

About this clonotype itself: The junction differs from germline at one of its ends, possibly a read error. The CDR3 region is CSARETGDQPQHF. CDR3 coding DNA: TGCAGTGCTAGAGAGACAGGGGATCAGCCTCAGCATTTT. The chain joins TRBV20-1 to TRBJ1-5, with 8 bases fitting TRBD1. Looked up from germline, CDR1 is DFQATT and CDR2 is SNEGSKA (reference sequence). The CDR3 length is 13 residues.

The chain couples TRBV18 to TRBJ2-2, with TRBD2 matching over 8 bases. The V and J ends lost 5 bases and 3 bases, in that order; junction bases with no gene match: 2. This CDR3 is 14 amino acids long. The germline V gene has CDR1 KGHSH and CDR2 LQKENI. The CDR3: CASSVAGHTGELFF. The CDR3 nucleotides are TGTGCCAGCTCAGTAGCGGGACACACCGGGGAGCTGTTTTTT.

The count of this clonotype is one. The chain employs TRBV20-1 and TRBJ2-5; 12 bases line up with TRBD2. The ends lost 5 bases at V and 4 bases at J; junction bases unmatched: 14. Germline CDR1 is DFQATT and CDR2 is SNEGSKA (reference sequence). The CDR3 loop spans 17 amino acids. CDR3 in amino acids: CSAAQSRTSGARETQYF. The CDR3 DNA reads TGCAGTGCTGCTCAATCCCGGACTAGCGGGGCCCGAGAGACCCAGTACTTC.

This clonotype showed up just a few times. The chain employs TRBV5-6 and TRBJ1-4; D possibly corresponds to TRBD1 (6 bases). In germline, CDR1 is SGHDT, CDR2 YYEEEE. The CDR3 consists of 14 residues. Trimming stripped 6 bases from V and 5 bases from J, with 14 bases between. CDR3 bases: TGTGCCAGCACCGACGACAGGATCAATGAAAAACTGTTTTTT. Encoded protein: CASTDDRINEKLFF.

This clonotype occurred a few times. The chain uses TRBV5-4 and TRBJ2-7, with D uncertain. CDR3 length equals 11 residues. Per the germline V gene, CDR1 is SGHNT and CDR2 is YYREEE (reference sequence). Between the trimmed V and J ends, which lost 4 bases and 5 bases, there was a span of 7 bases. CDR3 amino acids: CASSNIDEQYF. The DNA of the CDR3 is TGTGCCAGCAGCAACATCGACGAGCAGTACTTC. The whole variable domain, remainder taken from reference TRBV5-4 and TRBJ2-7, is ETGVTQSPTHLIKTRGQQVTLRCSSQSGHNTVSWYQQALGQGPQFIFQYYREEENGRGNFPPRFSGLQFPNYSSELNVNALELDDSALYLCASSNIDEQYFGPGTRLTVT.

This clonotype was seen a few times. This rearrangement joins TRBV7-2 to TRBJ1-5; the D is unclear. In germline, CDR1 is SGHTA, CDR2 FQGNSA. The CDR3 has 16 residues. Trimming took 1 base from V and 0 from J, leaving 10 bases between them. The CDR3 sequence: CASSLVTWDSNQPQHF. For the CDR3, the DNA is TGTGCCAGCAGCTTAGTAACCTGGGATAGCAATCAGCCCCAGCATTTT.

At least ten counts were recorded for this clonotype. CDR3 sequence: CASSSPGTNSGETQYF. CDR3 sequence (DNA): TGTGCCAGCAGCTCGCCGGGGACAAATAGCGGAGAGACCCAGTACTTC. This chain connects TRBV7-2 to TRBJ2-5, with D perhaps TRBD1 or TRBD2 (6 bases each). CDR1 SGHTA and CDR2 FQGNSA come from the germline V gene. The CDR3 contains 16 residues. V lost 4 bases to trimming and J lost 4 bases, with 19 bases between them.

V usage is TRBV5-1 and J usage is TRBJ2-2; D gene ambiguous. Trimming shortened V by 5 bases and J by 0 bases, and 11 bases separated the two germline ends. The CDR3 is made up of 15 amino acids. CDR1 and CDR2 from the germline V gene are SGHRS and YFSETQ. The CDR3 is CASRSAPSNTGELFF. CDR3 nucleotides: TGCGCCAGCAGATCAGCGCCTTCGAACACCGGGGAGCTGTTTTTT.

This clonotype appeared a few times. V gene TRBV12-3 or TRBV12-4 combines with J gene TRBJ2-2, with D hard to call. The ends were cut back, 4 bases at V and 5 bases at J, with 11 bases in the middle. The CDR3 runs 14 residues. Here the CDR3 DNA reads TGTGCCAGCAGTTCGGCAGGTTGGACCGGGGAGCTGTTTTTT. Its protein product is CASSSAGWTGELFF.

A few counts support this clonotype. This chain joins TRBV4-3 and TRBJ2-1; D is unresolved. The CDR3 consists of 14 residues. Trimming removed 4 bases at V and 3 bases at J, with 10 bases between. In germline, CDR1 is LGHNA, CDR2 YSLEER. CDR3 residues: CASSLADNYNEQFF. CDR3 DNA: TGCGCCAGCAGCCTTGCGGATAACTACAATGAGCAGTTCTTC.

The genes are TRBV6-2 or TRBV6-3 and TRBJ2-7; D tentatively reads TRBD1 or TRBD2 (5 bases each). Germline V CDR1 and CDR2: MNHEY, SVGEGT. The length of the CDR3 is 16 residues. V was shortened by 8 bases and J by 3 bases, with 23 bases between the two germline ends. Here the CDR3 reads CASAGPRREGRYEQYF. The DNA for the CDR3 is TGTGCCAGCGCCGGCCCTCGGAGAGAGGGACGCTACGAGCAGTACTTC.

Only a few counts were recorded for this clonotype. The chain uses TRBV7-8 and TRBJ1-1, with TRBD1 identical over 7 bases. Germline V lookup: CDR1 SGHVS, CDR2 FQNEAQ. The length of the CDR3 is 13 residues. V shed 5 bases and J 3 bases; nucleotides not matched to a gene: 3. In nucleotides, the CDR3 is TGTGCCAGCAGCGCAGACAGGGACACTGAAGCTTTCTTT. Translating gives CASSADRDTEAFF.

The CDR3 sequence: CASSPGGPQSQPQHF. CDR3 DNA sequence: TGTGCCAGCAGTCCAGGGGGCCCCCAGAGTCAGCCCCAGCATTTT. This rearrangement joins TRBV12-3 or TRBV12-4 to TRBJ1-5; 8 positions agree with TRBD1. Trimming took 5 bases from V and 6 from J; bases not matched to a gene: 9. The CDR3 contains 15 residues.

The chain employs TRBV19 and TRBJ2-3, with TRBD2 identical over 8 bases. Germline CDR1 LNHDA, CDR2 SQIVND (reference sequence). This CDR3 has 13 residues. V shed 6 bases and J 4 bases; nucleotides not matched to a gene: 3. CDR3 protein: CASSHGGADTQYF. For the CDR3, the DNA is TGTGCCAGTAGCCACGGGGGGGCAGATACGCAGTATTTT.

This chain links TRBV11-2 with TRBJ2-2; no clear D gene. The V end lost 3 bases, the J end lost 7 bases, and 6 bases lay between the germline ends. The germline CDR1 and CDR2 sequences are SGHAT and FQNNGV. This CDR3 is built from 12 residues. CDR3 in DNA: TGTGCCAGCAGCTTTCAGGTCGGGGAGCTGTTTTTT. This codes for CASSFQVGELFF.

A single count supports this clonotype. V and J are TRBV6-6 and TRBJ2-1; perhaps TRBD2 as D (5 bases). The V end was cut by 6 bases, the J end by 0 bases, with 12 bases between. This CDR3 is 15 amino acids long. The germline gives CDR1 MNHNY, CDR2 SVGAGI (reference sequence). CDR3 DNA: TGTGCCAGCAGGGTGGACTCTAGCTCCTACAATGAGCAGTTCTTC. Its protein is CASRVDSSSYNEQFF.

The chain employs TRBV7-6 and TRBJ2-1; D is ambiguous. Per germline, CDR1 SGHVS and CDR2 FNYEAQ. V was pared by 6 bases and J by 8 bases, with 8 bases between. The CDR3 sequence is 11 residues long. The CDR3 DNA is TGTGCCAGCAGGGCTGCGGATGAGCAGTTCTTC. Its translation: CASRAADEQFF.

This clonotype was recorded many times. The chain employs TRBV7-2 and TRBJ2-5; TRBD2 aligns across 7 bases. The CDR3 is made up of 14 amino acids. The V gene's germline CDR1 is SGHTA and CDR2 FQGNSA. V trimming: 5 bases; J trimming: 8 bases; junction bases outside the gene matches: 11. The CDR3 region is CASSLSRGVVTQYF. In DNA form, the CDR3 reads TGTGCCAGCAGCCTAAGCCGGGGGGTAGTAACCCAGTACTTC. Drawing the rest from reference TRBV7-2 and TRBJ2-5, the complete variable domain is GAGVSQSPSNKVTEKGKDVELRCDPISGHTALYWYRQSLGQGLEFLIYFQGNSAPDKSGLPSDRFSAERTGGSVSTLTIQRTQQEDSAVYLCASSLSRGVVTQYFGPGTRLLVL.